Here is one TCR beta chain with its context. This clone was recorded only once. There is no known antigen for this receptor. No much larger clone exists at a distance of one base, and base qualities are not known. This entry is derived from a study of cytomegalovirus exposure and HLA in healthy donors (dated by TCRdb to about 2017). With regard to the full study: In an earlier analysis of 587 of the donors, approximately 300 Gb of sequence data and just under 120 million unique TCR beta sequences from 150 million to 200 million T cells were reported. Rather than using new phenotypic data, the later analysis identified candidate immune exposures from TCR beta sequences and from how often those sequences occurred across donors. Typing coverage varied by locus: about 629-640 donors for A, B, C, DRB1 and DQB1; some 520 for DQA1; over 600 for DPA1; more than 450 for DPB1. An early release that covered roughly 600 HLA-typed donors contained approximately 300 gigabases of sequencing data and around 85 million unique TCR sequences. To decide whether each TCR beta V gene segment behaved as functional or pseudogenic, an earlier analysis of some 580 of the donors relied on high-throughput TCR beta sequencing. A separate validation cohort of roughly 120 different subjects was used in addition to the approximately 670-subject first cohort. To predict cytomegalovirus infection status, the study combined high-throughput TCR immunosequencing, statistical association of individual TCRs with disease status, and machine learning. The study was designed to test whether signatures of past pathogen exposure could be identified by cataloging public T cell receptors. Donor age, sex, ethnicity and CMV serostatus were collected together with the repertoire data. Genome-wide SNP genotypes for about 60% of the 666 donors were used in a later genetic analysis, which treated that subset as a discovery cohort. Using immunosequencing, the study profiled T cell repertoires from 500 to 800 subjects and related those repertoires to cytomegalovirus serostatus. Every discovery cohort repertoire had been produced on one sequencing platform. A few DR-DQ haplotypes were treated as single units for association and clustering because of strong linkage in the cohort. Of the 350 to 450 genotyped donors, about 80% fell in the genetic ancestry cluster associated with self-reported Caucasian donors. Class I and class II HLA loci were covered by the typing at four-digit resolution. To study patterns of TCR occurrence, a later analysis re-analyzed previously published TCR beta repertoires from 550 to 800 donors and added high-resolution HLA genotyping. Across approximately 400 genotyped donors of the cohort, an average of approximately 220,000 unique TCR beta nucleotide sequences per donor were sequenced, and 15% to 20% of those sequences were non-productive. Here is what the overall study found, with its caveats: Because HLA typing was missing for some donors at each locus, association tests included only the typed subset. Linkage disequilibrium might explain the correlated functional status among segregating V segments, but an unknown experimental factor could not be excluded. The classifier was reported to diagnose cytomegalovirus status with high specificity and sensitivity in both the original cohort and the validation cohort. In an earlier analysis of roughly 560 of the donors, most TCR beta V segments were observed in productive rearrangements about 87% or about 30% of the time, broadly matching IMGT annotations. The authors suggested that the approach could potentially be generalized to other disease states and immunological phenotypes. While some public TCRs were present in many individuals, most TCR sequences turned up only very rarely across donors. According to a later genetic analysis, donors in an Asian-associated ancestry cluster had fewer N-insertions in productive TCRs than the approximately 670-donor mean. A further reported finding was that TCR beta sequences accurately predicted the HLA-A and HLA-B alleles for most subjects in the first cohort. In a later analysis, HLA-associated TCR beta chains were found to be more clonally expanded and to have lower generation probabilities than equally common non-associated chains. Because counts were too low, 15 to 20 rarely observed V segments, including chromosome 9 orphons, were excluded from the earlier analysis of 500 to 700 of the donors. Strong co-occurrence of HLA alleles, especially DR and DQ, made assigning TCR associations to individual alleles difficult. The cohort was sequenced for TCR beta chains only, and without alpha or paired-chain data the features that could be detected were limited. Roughly uniform sequencing depth across donors was assumed in presence/absence analyses, although this assumption may not hold. In a later analysis, most CMV-associated TCR beta chains were found to appear HLA-restricted, with HLA associations seemingly driven largely by CMV exposure. Specific HLA alleles were associated with 15,000 to 20,000 TCR beta sequences at a false discovery rate of 0.05 in a later analysis. The sequencing pipeline was judged likely to have produced a cluster of highly shared sequence variants as a technical artifact. In vitro tests confirmed that a few of the cytomegalovirus-associated TCR beta chains recognize cytomegalovirus antigens. In the study, some 180 TCR beta chains were listed as associated with cytomegalovirus. According to a later analysis, TCR association rates differed among HLA loci, with DRB1 alleles showing the most associated TCRs and HLA-C alleles showing the fewest. Immune exposure information for the cohort was limited to CMV serostatus. V-gene and J-gene trimming of TCR beta chains was associated with a missense DCLRE1C variant in a later genetic analysis, and the association was replicated in an independent cohort. A later analysis reported that several top co-occurrence clusters appeared linked to parvovirus B19, influenza, CMV and Epstein-Barr virus.

In total, 630 or so healthy bone marrow donors made up the cohort. Cohort members were all nominally healthy when sampled, although unrecorded immune exposures were likely present. The donor tested CMV seronegative and was one of the 352 seronegative cohort members. Every donor gave a peripheral blood sample, and the peripheral blood mononuclear cells from that sample were used for TCR beta sequencing. Genomic DNA extraction from the blood cell samples was performed with the Qiagen DNeasy Blood Extraction Kit. The method behind the library was the immunoSEQ multiplex PCR assay. The multiplex PCR relied on a mix of 60 forward primers for TCR Vbeta segments and 13 reverse primers for TCR Jbeta segments. The CDR3 region of rearranged TCR beta genes was amplified from genomic DNA with a multiplex PCR assay. Amplified TCR beta libraries were sequenced as 87-base-pair reads on the Illumina HiSeq System. The paper's processing steps were these. In a later analysis, tens of millions of unique TCR beta chains were counted across the 650 to 750 repertoires, and approximately 11 million of these chains were shared by at least two donors. Raw reads were error-corrected and collapsed into unique sequences by a nearest-neighbor algorithm in which closely related sequences were merged to remove PCR and sequencing errors. To assign V, D and J gene segments, CDR3 sequences were aligned to IMGT reference sequences. For a sequence to be retained, at least a six-nucleotide match to both a V gene segment and a J gene segment was required. Rearrangements were called productive when the CDR3 lacked stop codons and stayed in frame with V and J; all others were non-productive. Following IMGT convention, CDR3 was defined as the stretch from the second conserved V-encoded cysteine up to the conserved J-encoded phenylalanine. The earlier analysis of 587 of the donors excluded sequences that lacked an unambiguous match to a single V gene segment. In an earlier analysis of approximately 590 of the donors, V segments were called functional above 56.7% productive rearrangements and were called segregating when the between-donor standard deviation exceeded 5%. A statistical classification framework was developed to diagnose cytomegalovirus status using the catalog of TCR beta chain sequences. In a later analysis, TCR nucleotide sequences were compared against IMGT/GENE-DB human TR gene sequences so that V and J genes could be assigned. The TCRdist pipeline was used in a later analysis to assign CDR3 sequences and most-parsimonious VDJ recombination scenarios. A later analysis defined each TCR beta chain by its CDR3 amino acid sequence plus V-gene family, and excluded reads lacking a unique V-gene family. As a way to deal with suspected cross-contamination and a sequencing artifact, a later analysis dropped under 600 nucleotide sequences that were highly shared and had low generation probability. For each public chain, a later analysis derived a clonal expansion index from normalized ranks of inferred template counts within each repertoire. A later analysis computed generation probabilities with a VDJ recombination model fitted to out-of-frame rearrangements, and checked the results against IGoR. Hypergeometric tests were used in a later analysis to score TCR-TCR, TCR-HLA and TCR-CMV co-occurrence, with a repertoire-size bias correction applied to the TCR pairs. False discovery rates were estimated in a later analysis by permuting HLA or CMV assignments 20 times. In a later analysis, co-occurring TCRs were grouped with DBSCAN, and TCRdist sequence similarity was added when clustering was performed within HLA-allele-positive subsets. For co-occurrence clustering, repertoires with fewer than 30,000 or more than 120,000 public chains were excluded, along with five repertoires with anomalous nucleotide sharing. Held by TCRdb, this immuneACCESS table contains in-frame sequences only and omits some clones. Under half of the omission traces to an unresolved V gene where checked; the cause of the rest is unknown. The DNA was the basis for D and trimming; V, J and clone size are from that table. The sample table lists about 160,000 clones, around nine tenths of them with a count of one. The ten largest account for 0.8% to 1% of the sample.

This TCR was sampled from a young woman in good health and CMV-seronegative. The sample taken for sequencing was PBMCs.

The CDR3: CASSSRTFSDTQYF. The nucleotides read TGTGCCAGCAGCTCCCGGACATTTTCAGATACGCAGTATTTT. The chain is assembled from TRBV7-2 and TRBJ2-3; TRBD1 is a possible D gene, resting on 5 matching bases. The germline ends are 12 bases apart after V is trimmed by 4 bases and J by 4 bases. Spanning cysteine to phenylalanine, the CDR3 consists of 14 amino acids. This entry keeps only the CDR3 DNA: 42 bases, framed from base 1. Per the germline V gene, SGHTA is the CDR1 and FQGNSA is the CDR2. The full variable domain, completed from the reference TRBV7-2 and TRBJ2-3 proteins outside the CDR3, reads GAGVSQSPSNKVTEKGKDVELRCDPISGHTALYWYRQSLGQGLEFLIYFQGNSAPDKSGLPSDRFSAERTGGSVSTLTIQRTQQEDSAVYLCASSSRTFSDTQYFGPGTRLTVL.